This TCR beta chain is drawn from a study of CD8+CD57+ T cells in acquired aplastic anemia. Study conclusions and caveats: No significant patient-versus-control difference appeared in CD8+ Simpson's diversity.

Germline V lookup: CDR1 SGHKS, CDR2 YYEKEE (reference sequence). CDR3 length: 14 residues. Between the trimmed V and J ends, which lost 4 bases and 1 base, there was a span of 11 bases. As to this clonotype: Its antigen is as yet unknown.

Researchers used genomic DNA as the template to profile TCR beta VDJ and CDR3. Each CDR3 protein is one row after TCRdb ran MiXCR on the reads. The sample holds 68,000 or so distinct CDR3 sequences; roughly half are singletons and the top ten take about 8%. Sequencing was done on a sample of sorted CD4+, CD8+, or CD8+CD57+ T cells (not recorded which) from PBMCs. The chain recombines TRBV5-5 with TRBJ1-1; weak D call: TRBD1 (6 bases). The TCR sequence derives from a human donor in good health, serving as a control. For the CDR3, the DNA is TGTGCCAGCAGCGTCATACAGGGGAACACTGAAGCTTTCTTT. Translation: CASSVIQGNTEAFF.